The clone carrying this T cell receptor (beta chain) was detected a few times. Its antigen remains unknown. Use of 60 Vbeta and 13 Jbeta primers characterized the PCR. This table comes from immunoSEQ multiplex PCR, and its TCRdb copy is limited to in-frame clones, with some not included. The sample contains 55,000 to 65,000 clones, 83% of which appear only once. The source of the sample is a study of cytomegalovirus exposure and HLA in healthy donors. Broader study findings: It was reported that the classifier diagnosed cytomegalovirus status with high specificity and sensitivity in both the original and validation cohorts. No immune exposure information besides CMV serostatus was available. HLA restriction was apparent for most CMV-associated TCR beta chains in a later analysis. Most TCR beta V segments were productive about 90% or about 30% of the time in an earlier analysis.

V lost 6 bases and J lost 3, with 15 bases in between. Germline loops: CDR1 MNHEY, CDR2 SMNVEV (reference sequence). This CDR3 has 15 residues. The sequence derives from a human donor in good health. Material for sequencing was PBMCs. The genes are TRBV27 and TRBJ1-5, with D possibly matching TRBD1 (5 bases). The CDR3 DNA reads as TGTGCCAGCAGCCGGTACGGGGGGAACAATCAGCCCCAGCATTTT. This encodes CASSRYGGNNQPQHF.